A selection of T cell receptor beta chains follows, all from one sample in a study of T cells in Graves' hyperthyroidism and ophthalmopathy. Using its own MiXCR run on the multiplex PCR reads, TCRdb lists one record per CDR3 protein. The table lists roughly 800,000 distinct CDR3 sequences, more than 30% of them singletons. Sequencing used blood. The receptors derive from a man aged 18 to 30 with Graves' hyperthyroidism. CDR3s include the opening cysteine and the closing phenylalanine or tryptophan. Fields, in order: V gene, D gene, J gene, CDR3 length, clone size, CDR3 DNA, CDR3 protein. D genes are given only for firm matches. Only part of the rows carry a size: once, few, many, or a class if the clone is expanded.

>TRBV10-3|TRBD2|TRBJ2-7|15|.
TGTGCCAGCAGTTACGATAGCGGGTACTCCTACGAGCAGTACTTC
CASSYDSGYSYEQYF
>TRBV2|.|TRBJ2-3|13|few
TGTGCCAGCAGTGGGACTGTCACAGATACGCAGTATTTT
CASSGTVTDTQYF
>TRBV6-1|.|TRBJ1-1|14|.
TGTGCCAGCAAATTGCAGGAGATGAACACTGAAGCTTCCTTT
CASKLQEMNTEASF
>TRBV2|.|TRBJ2-2|17|.
.
CACASSEGLDVAGELFF
>TRBV29-1|TRBD1|TRBJ1-5|14|few
TGCAGCGTCGCTGACAGGGGAATTTATCAGCCCCAGCATTTT
CSVADRGIYQPQHF
>TRBV7-3|.|TRBJ1-1|15|.
TGTGCCAACAGCTTATGGTCACGAACAGTGACTGAAGCTTTCTTT
CANSLWSRTVTEAFF
>TRBV5-1|.|TRBJ1-4|11|many
TGCGCCAGCAGCTTGACGGCGGAACTGTTTTTT
CASSLTAELFF
>TRBV2|.|TRBJ2-5|13|many
TGTGCCAGCAGTGAGTCCACCGAGTGGACCCAGTACTTC
CASSESTEWTQYF
>TRBV6-6|TRBD2|TRBJ2-7|16|.
TGTGCCAGCAGTTACTCAGGGAGGGCGCCGGACTACGAGCAGTACTTC
CASSYSGRAPDYEQYF
>TRBV5-1|TRBD1|TRBJ2-7|14|.
TGCGCCAGCAGCGACCGGGACAGGGGCGACGAGCAGTACTTC
CASSDRDRGDEQYF
>TRBV25-1|.|TRBJ1-6|13|many
TGTGCCAGCACCAGGACCCATAATTCACCCCTCCACTTT
CASTRTHNSPLHF